Below, 11 T cell receptor beta chains from the same sample are listed, as sequenced in a study of human T cells and chemical hapten exposure. Time point specified: healthy volunteer bleed at 6 weeks. The starting material, unfractionated whole blood, was used for total RNA extraction. TCRdb passed the RACE reads through MiXCR, listing each CDR3 protein once. The data contain under 45,000 distinct CDR3 sequences, roughly 5.5% of them seen just once; the ten biggest clones take up roughly 13%. The source material was whole blood. These receptors were obtained from a human donor in good health. Some clones in this sample may be carry-over from other donors' samples.

The sample holds many counts of this clonotype. This chain links TRBV2 with TRBJ2-1; 12 bases fit TRBD2. CDR1 is SNHLY and CDR2 is FYNNEI in the germline V gene. The V segment lost 6 bases and the J segment 5 bases; nucleotides outside the gene matches: 8. This CDR3 contains 16 residues. The DNA of the CDR3 is TGTGCCAGCAGACGACTAGCGGGAGTGAGAAACAATGAGCAGTTCTTC. It translates to CASRRLAGVRNNEQFF. Combining the CDR3 with reference TRBV2 and TRBJ2-1 gives the whole variable domain EPEVTQTPSHQVTQMGQEVILRCVPISNHLYFYWYRQILGQKVEFLVSFYNNEISEKSEIFDDQFSVERPDGSNFTLKIRSTKLEDSAMYFCASRRLAGVRNNEQFFGPGTRLTVL.

This clonotype was found once. A much larger clonotype is one base distant, so this may be a read error. This sequence joins TRBV6-2 or TRBV6-3 and TRBJ1-6; 9 bases align to TRBD1. Germline trimming cut 8 bases from V and 7 bases from J; bases unmatched to any gene: 3. Germline V gene data show CDR1 as MNHEY and CDR2 as SVGEGT. This CDR3 has 13 residues. CDR3 region: CASGTGKNSPLHF. DNA for the CDR3: TGTGCCAGCGGGACAGGGAAGAATTCACCCCTCCACTTT.

There are a few counts of this clonotype. The chain links TRBV7-2 to TRBJ1-1; D is unresolved. The CDR3 runs 15 residues. Between the trimmed V and J ends, which lost 3 bases and 2 bases, there was a span of 13 bases. Per the germline V gene, CDR1 is SGHTA and CDR2 is FQGNSA. CDR3 coding DNA: TGTGCCAGCAGCTTCGGGGTCGGAGGAAACACTGAAGCTTTCTTT. Translating gives CASSFGVGGNTEAFF.

This clonotype was seen more than once but under ten times. The chain links TRBV7-2 to TRBJ2-6; perhaps TRBD1 as D (5 bases). The CDR3 runs 16 residues. Germline-derived CDR1 and CDR2 are SGHTA and FQGNSA. The V and J ends lost 5 bases and 4 bases respectively, with 15 bases between them. This CDR3 reads CASSVQGYAGANVLTF. The DNA for the CDR3 is TGTGCCAGCAGCGTTCAGGGATATGCAGGGGCCAACGTCCTGACTTTC.

This clonotype was seen only a few times. J is TRBJ2-3 and V is TRBV6-6, with a tentative D call TRBD2 (7 bases). V was clipped by 4 bases and J by 14 bases, with 16 bases between them. This CDR3 is built from 12 residues. Per the germline V gene, CDR1 is MNHNY and CDR2 is SVGAGI (reference sequence). In nucleotides, the CDR3 is TGTGCCAGCAGTTCGGAACTAGGGGGGGGGTATTTT. It translates to CASSSELGGGYF.

Ten or more counts support this clonotype. J is TRBJ1-2 and V is TRBV5-6; a possible D gene is TRBD1 (5 bases). Deletions cut 3 bases from V and 3 bases from J, with 9 bases between. The CDR3 totals 13 residues. Looked up from germline, CDR1 is SGHDT and CDR2 is YYEEEE. As DNA, the CDR3 is TGTGCCAGCAGCTCAGGGAATTACTATGGCTACACCTTC. It is translated as CASSSGNYYGYTF.

This clonotype was counted between two and nine times. The rearrangement uses TRBV5-4 and TRBJ2-7; a possible D gene is TRBD1 (6 bases). V lost 4 bases to trimming and J lost 1 base, with 9 bases between them. Germline V gives CDR1 SGHNT, CDR2 YYREEE (reference sequence). The CDR3 loop spans 13 amino acids. The DNA of the CDR3 is TGTGCCAGCAGCAGTGGACAGTCCTACGAGCAGTACTTC. Protein: CASSSGQSYEQYF. Full variable domain (rest looked up from reference TRBV5-4 and TRBJ2-7): ETGVTQSPTHLIKTRGQQVTLRCSSQSGHNTVSWYQQALGQGPQFIFQYYREEENGRGNFPPRFSGLQFPNYSSELNVNALELDDSALYLCASSSGQSYEQYFGPGTRLTVT.

This clonotype was seen only a few times. The chain employs TRBV2 and TRBJ1-5; D is possibly TRBD1 (5 bases). Trimming took off 7 bases at V and 0 bases at J, with 7 bases between the two ends. Germline lookup yields CDR1 SNHLY and CDR2 FYNNEI. This CDR3 has 13 residues. The CDR3 DNA sequence: TGTGCCAGCAAAGGGGATAGCAATCAGCCCCAGCATTTT. This codes for CASKGDSNQPQHF.

This clonotype was seen repeatedly, ten times or more. The gene calls are TRBV11-2 and TRBJ1-1; tentatively, D is TRBD1 (5 bases). Trimming shortened V by 0 bases and J by 11 bases, and 13 bases separated the two germline ends. The germline gives CDR1 SGHAT, CDR2 FQNNGV. CDR3 length: 13 amino acids. The CDR3 DNA follows: TGTGCCAGCAGCTTAGAATCGGCAGGGAGGGCTTTCTTT. Amino acid sequence: CASSLESAGRAFF.

This clonotype occurred a few times. CDR3 coding DNA: TGTGCCAGCAGTGAACCCGGGGGCAAGGGTCAGCCCCAGCATTTT. It yields the protein CASSEPGGKGQPQHF. V and J are TRBV2 and TRBJ1-5; possibly TRBD1 for D (6 bases). Germline V gene data show CDR1 as SNHLY and CDR2 as FYNNEI. Between the trimmed V and J ends, which lost 2 bases and 6 bases, there was a span of 14 bases. The CDR3 sequence is 15 residues long.

There are many counts of this clonotype. The V gene is TRBV6-2 or TRBV6-3, the J gene TRBJ2-1, with 14 bases fitting TRBD2. Losses at the gene ends were 2 bases for V and 1 base for J; bases not matched to a gene: 7. The CDR3 totals 19 residues. Germline loops: CDR1 MNHEY, CDR2 SVGEGT. For the CDR3, the DNA is TGTGCCAGCAGTTACCGACTAGCGGGGGGGCAGGGGTCCTACAATGAGCAGTTCTTC. As protein: CASSYRLAGGQGSYNEQFF.